This T cell receptor (beta chain) stems from a study of T cell clones after liver transplantation. The method was immunoSEQ multiplex PCR; TCRdb's version includes in-frame clones alone and lacks a portion of them. The sample shows 95,000 to 110,000 clones, around 84% of them seen only once. This clone showed up just a few times. V shed 5 bases and J shed 0 bases, with 11 bases lying between them. Germline assignment: CDR1 SGHAT and CDR2 FQNNGV. This CDR3 is 14 amino acids long. This sequence was found in a human patient who received a liver transplant. The graft donor may have given rise to some T cells. The input for sequencing was CD4+ T cells from blood, taken around 44 months after liver transplant. The V call is TRBV11-2, the J call TRBJ2-7; D gene ambiguous. As DNA, the CDR3 is TGTGCCAGCAGCCCAAAACACGTCTCCTACGAGCAGTACTTC. Amino acid sequence: CASSPKHVSYEQYF.